This TCR beta chain is drawn from a study of cytomegalovirus exposure and HLA in healthy donors (dated by TCRdb to about 2017). Study-level background: According to an earlier analysis of several hundred of the donors, about 179 million T cells yielded roughly 100 million unique TCR beta sequences and around 280 Gb of sequence data. An early release that covered about 600 HLA-typed donors contained 300 to 350 gigabases of sequencing data and some 87 million unique TCR sequences. Of the approximately 400 genotyped donors, roughly 76% were placed in the genetic ancestry cluster associated with self-reported Caucasian donors. The study was designed to test whether signatures of past pathogen exposure could be identified by cataloging public T cell receptors. The study used immunosequencing to profile the T cell repertoires of some 600 subjects and linked those repertoires to cytomegalovirus serostatus. Besides the first cohort of hundreds of subjects, a separate validation cohort made up of 120 different subjects was used. The study combined high-throughput TCR immunosequencing, statistical association of individual TCRs with disease status, and machine learning to predict cytomegalovirus infection status. In a later analysis, previously published TCR beta repertoires from 670 or so donors were re-analyzed and high-resolution HLA genotyping was added so that TCR occurrence patterns could be studied. Rather than using new phenotypic data, the later analysis identified candidate immune exposures from TCR beta sequences and from how often those sequences occurred across donors. To decide whether each TCR beta V gene segment behaved as functional or pseudogenic, an earlier analysis of approximately 590 of the donors relied on high-throughput TCR beta sequencing. Alongside the repertoire data, information on donor age, sex, ethnicity and CMV serostatus was compiled. In a later genetic analysis, genome-wide SNP genotypes for about 55% of the roughly 670 donors were used, and that subset was treated as a discovery cohort. Every repertoire in the discovery cohort had been generated on one and the same sequencing platform. HLA typing covered class I and class II loci at four-digit resolution. Typing coverage differed by locus: A, B, C, DRB1 and DQB1 were typed in roughly 620-630 donors, DQA1 in roughly 500, DPA1 in nearly 610, and DPB1 in just under 480. Four or five DR-DQ haplotypes were handled as single units for association and clustering because linkage in the cohort was strong. Among about 410 genotyped donors of the cohort, an average of around 220,000 unique TCR beta nucleotide sequences was sequenced per donor, of which about 18% were non-productive. General conclusions and limits of the study: According to a later analysis, parvovirus B19, influenza, CMV and Epstein-Barr virus appeared linked to several top co-occurrence clusters. In a later analysis, most CMV-associated TCR beta chains were found to appear HLA-restricted, with HLA associations seemingly driven largely by CMV exposure. In a later analysis, HLA-associated TCR beta chains showed more clonal expansion and lower generation probabilities than non-associated chains that were equally common. In an earlier analysis of around 500 of the donors, most TCR beta V segments appeared in productive rearrangements about 90% or about 30% of the time, broadly matching IMGT annotations. Linkage disequilibrium might explain the correlated functional status among segregating V segments, but an unknown experimental factor could not be ruled out. The presence/absence analyses assumed that sequencing depth was roughly uniform across donors, and that assumption may not be true. In vitro tests confirmed that a few of the cytomegalovirus-associated TCR beta chains recognize cytomegalovirus antigens. The classifier was reported to diagnose cytomegalovirus status with high specificity and sensitivity in both the original and validation cohorts. While some public TCRs were present in many individuals, most TCR sequences turned up only very rarely across donors. Strong co-occurrence of HLA alleles, especially DR and DQ, made assigning TCR associations to individual alleles difficult. In a later genetic analysis, a missense DCLRE1C variant was associated with V-gene and J-gene trimming of TCR beta chains, and the association was replicated in an independent cohort. Compared with the 666-donor mean, donors in an Asian-associated ancestry cluster had fewer N-insertions in productive TCRs, according to a later genetic analysis. In a later analysis, the rate of TCR association differed among HLA loci, with DRB1 alleles having the most associated TCRs and HLA-C alleles having the fewest. A further reported finding was that TCR beta sequences accurately predicted the HLA-A and HLA-B alleles for most subjects in the first cohort. Because counts were too low, about 18 rarely observed V segments, including chromosome 9 orphons, were excluded from the earlier analysis of 500 to 700 of the donors. Because the 87-base-pair reads could not distinguish some IMGT-functional V segments, including TRBV6-2 and TRBV6-3, those segments were excluded. Because HLA typing was unavailable for some donors at each locus, only the typed subset was used in association tests. Immune exposure information for the cohort was limited to CMV serostatus. The authors suggested that the approach could potentially be extended to other disease states and immunological phenotypes. The cohort was sequenced for TCR beta chains only, and without alpha or paired-chain data the features that could be detected were limited. The sequencing pipeline was judged likely to have produced a cluster of highly shared sequence variants as a technical artifact. In the study, some 160 TCR beta chains were listed as associated with cytomegalovirus. A later analysis associated 16,951 TCR beta sequences with specific HLA alleles at a false discovery rate of 0.05.

The cohort consisted of 600 to 750 healthy bone marrow donors. All cohort members were sampled while nominally healthy, although unrecorded immune exposures were likely present. The donor was CMV seronegative and belonged to the group of roughly 330 seronegative cohort members. Every donor gave a peripheral blood sample, and the peripheral blood mononuclear cells from that sample were used for TCR beta sequencing. The Qiagen DNeasy Blood Extraction Kit was used to extract genomic DNA from the blood cell samples. This clone was found once. What antigen it recognizes has not been identified. Per-base qualities were not stored, and no clone one base away is much larger. The protocol used for the library was the immunoSEQ multiplex PCR assay. For the multiplex PCR, a mixture combining 60 forward primers for TCR Vbeta segments and 13 reverse primers for TCR Jbeta segments was used. A multiplex PCR assay on genomic DNA amplified the CDR3 region of rearranged TCR beta genes. The amplified TCR beta libraries were sequenced on the Illumina HiSeq System as 87-base-pair reads. The authors' analysis ran thus. A later analysis tallied around 87 million unique TCR beta chains across the 600 to 700 repertoires, and approximately 12 million of those chains were shared by two or more donors. To remove PCR and sequencing errors, raw reads were error-corrected and collapsed into unique sequences using a nearest-neighbor algorithm that merged closely related sequences. To assign V, D and J gene segments, CDR3 sequences were aligned to IMGT reference sequences. Each retained sequence needed at least a six-nucleotide match to both a V gene segment and a J gene segment. A rearrangement counted as productive if the CDR3 had no stop codons and remained in frame with V and J, and every other rearrangement counted as non-productive. CDR3 was defined by IMGT convention, running from the second conserved V-encoded cysteine to the conserved J-encoded phenylalanine. In an earlier analysis of approximately 500 of the donors, sequences lacking an unambiguous match to a single V gene segment were excluded. In an earlier analysis of approximately 560 of the donors, a V segment was called functional when productive rearrangements were above 56.7%, and segregating when the standard deviation between donors exceeded 5%. A statistical classification framework was developed to diagnose cytomegalovirus status using the catalog of TCR beta chain sequences. A later analysis assigned V and J genes by comparing TCR nucleotide sequences with IMGT/GENE-DB human TR gene sequences. A later analysis assigned CDR3 sequences and most-parsimonious VDJ recombination scenarios with the TCRdist pipeline. A later analysis defined each TCR beta chain by its CDR3 amino acid sequence plus V-gene family, and excluded reads lacking a unique V-gene family. A later analysis removed 500 to 650 highly shared, low-generation-probability nucleotide sequences to deal with suspected cross-contamination and a sequencing artifact. In a later analysis, a clonal expansion index was calculated for each public chain from normalized within-repertoire ranks of inferred template counts. In a later analysis, generation probabilities were computed using a VDJ recombination model fitted to out-of-frame rearrangements, and the results were checked against IGoR. A later analysis scored TCR-TCR, TCR-HLA and TCR-CMV co-occurrence with hypergeometric tests, applying a repertoire-size bias correction to TCR pairs. To estimate false discovery rates, a later analysis permuted the HLA or CMV assignments 20 times. In a later analysis, co-occurring TCRs were grouped with DBSCAN, and TCRdist sequence similarity was added when clustering was performed within HLA-allele-positive subsets. Repertoires with fewer than 30,000 or more than 120,000 public chains were left out of co-occurrence clustering, as were five repertoires with anomalous nucleotide sharing. Imported from immuneACCESS, the table was reduced by TCRdb to in-frame sequences with V and J called. These copies leave out some clones; in studies compared against another copy, an unresolved V gene accounts for under half, and the cause of the remainder is not known. D and trimming come from the DNA, and the V and J calls and clone size come from that table. The sample profile shows a few hundred thousand clones; 60% to 80% of them were found once. In total, the top ten clones hold less than 3% of the sample.

Spanning cysteine to phenylalanine, the CDR3 consists of 18 amino acids. Just the 54-base CDR3 DNA is kept, in frame starting at base 1. At the junction V is shortened by 2 bases and J by 9 bases; bases outside the gene matches: 12. Sequences LGHNA (CDR1) and YNFKEQ (CDR2) are obtained from the germline V gene. The sequence was obtained from a woman aged 25 to 39 in good health and CMV-seronegative. The sample consisted of PBMCs. This receptor chain uses TRBV4-2 and TRBJ1-6, with 11 bases aligning to TRBD1. Here the CDR3 is given as CASSQKAGTGGQFSPLHF. The DNA is TGTGCCAGCAGCCAAAAGGCCGGGACAGGGGGTCAATTTTCACCCCTCCACTTT.